The rows below give T cell receptor beta chains drawn from one sample of a study of T cell responses to AZD1222 COVID-19 vaccine. The table came from immunoSEQ multiplex PCR; TCRdb's copy has only in-frame clones and leaves some out. The sample has about 130,000 clones, about nine tenths seen once. The starting material was peripheral blood, obtained on day 0 of AZD1222 vaccination. The receptors were sampled from an adult in good health. The CDR3 runs from the conserved cysteine through the conserved F or W. The D gene is left open where the match is weak. Clone size, where shown, is once, few, many, or a class for clones that have expanded.

>TRBV5-1|TRBJ1-2|few|TRBD1
CASRTGPVGYGYTF
TGCGCCAGCAGGACAGGGCCAGTTGGCTATGGCTACACCTTC
>TRBV5-1|TRBJ2-7|.|.
CASSLFGPEQYF
TGCGCCAGCAGCTTGTTTGGGCCTGAGCAGTACTTC
>TRBV5-6|TRBJ1-1|.|.
CASSRGGRAFF
TGTGCCAGCAGCCGGGGGGGGCGAGCTTTCTTT
>TRBV28|TRBJ1-4|.|.
CASNYGGGLSEKLFF
TGTGCCAGCAACTATGGAGGCGGGCTGAGTGAAAAACTGTTTTTT
>TRBV2|TRBJ2-7|few|.
CASSEAGGFREQYF
TGTGCCAGCAGTGAAGCAGGAGGGTTCCGCGAGCAGTACTTC
>TRBV7-3|TRBJ2-2|once|.
CASSLIAGGFNTGELFF
TGTGCCAGCAGCTTAATTGCCGGGGGATTTAACACCGGGGAGCTGTTTTTT
>TRBV5-1|TRBJ2-1|.|.
CASSLAFEQFF
TGCGCCAGCAGCTTGGCCTTTGAGCAGTTCTTC
>TRBV19|TRBJ2-3|.|.
CASSIPSGSTDTQYF
TGTGCCAGTAGTATCCCCAGCGGTAGCACAGATACGCAGTATTTT
>TRBV9|TRBJ2-3|once|TRBD2
CASSVAGGGGDTQYF
TGTGCCAGCAGCGTAGCGGGCGGGGGTGGAGATACGCAGTATTTT
>TRBV15|TRBJ1-5|.|TRBD1
CATSKGQVERPQHF
TGTGCCACCAGCAAAGGACAGGTGGAGAGGCCCCAGCATTTT
>TRBV5-8|TRBJ1-2|.|TRBD1
CASSLARQGTGGYTF
TGTGCCAGCAGCTTGGCAAGACAGGGGACGGGTGGCTACACCTTC
>TRBV12-3/TRBV12-4|TRBJ2-1|.|.
CASSLRDEQFF
TGTGCCAGCAGTTTACGAGACGAGCAGTTCTTC
>TRBV10-3|TRBJ2-2|.|.
CATYLRPANTGELFF
TGTGCCACCTACCTCCGACCAGCGAACACCGGGGAGCTGTTTTTT
>TRBV5-1|TRBJ1-4|.|TRBD1
CASSWGQSASTNEKLFF
TGCGCCAGCAGCTGGGGACAGTCGGCGTCAACTAATGAAAAACTGTTTTTT
>TRBV6-1|TRBJ2-7|.|TRBD1
CASSEGAGGGEQYF
TGTGCCAGCAGTGAAGGGGCAGGGGGTGGCGAGCAGTACTTC
>TRBV10-2|TRBJ1-1|.|.
CASSEGRVAEAFF
TGCGCCAGCAGTGAAGGCAGGGTGGCTGAAGCTTTCTTT
>TRBV7-8|TRBJ1-1|.|TRBD1
CASSTDRGPILNTEAFF
TGTGCCAGCAGCACGGACAGGGGGCCGATTCTGAACACTGAAGCTTTCTTT
>TRBV7-9|TRBJ1-2|.|.
CASSLGGNGYTF
TGTGCCAGCAGCTTGGGCGGGAATGGCTACACCTTC
>TRBV5-1|TRBJ1-3|.|.
CASSFFHMDASLSGNTIYF
TGCGCCAGCAGCTTCTTTCACATGGACGCAAGCCTCTCTGGAAACACCATATATTTT
>TRBV19|TRBJ2-1|.|TRBD2
CASSVGLAAYNEQFF
TGTGCCAGTAGTGTCGGACTAGCGGCTTACAATGAGCAGTTCTTC
>TRBV24-1|TRBJ2-7|few|TRBD2
CATGTSGRCRAF
TGTGCCACCGGGACTAGCGGGAGGTGCCGTGCTTTC
>TRBV7-3|TRBJ2-1|.|TRBD2
CASSPSGTPYNEQFF
TGTGCCAGCAGCCCTAGCGGGACCCCGTACAATGAGCAGTTCTTC
>TRBV11-2|TRBJ2-7|.|.
CASSVTGTDAYEQYF
TGTGCCAGCAGCGTCACCGGGACGGATGCCTACGAGCAGTACTTC
>TRBV5-8|TRBJ2-7|.|TRBD1
CASSSVLGTAYSYEQYF
TGTGCCAGCAGCTCAGTACTCGGGACAGCATATTCCTACGAGCAGTACTTC
>TRBV7-2|TRBJ1-1|.|.
CASSLRALNTEAFF
TGTGCCAGCAGCTTAAGGGCCCTGAACACTGAAGCTTTCTTT
>TRBV5-4|TRBJ1-2|.|TRBD1
CASIDRDGYTF
TGTGCCAGCATCGACAGGGACGGCTACACCTTC
>TRBV12-3/TRBV12-4|TRBJ1-2|.|.
CASTPWDNYGYTF
TGTGCCAGCACCCCTTGGGATAACTATGGCTACACCTTC
>TRBV13|TRBJ1-1|.|TRBD1
CASSRAAGGTEAFF
TGTGCCAGCAGCCGCGCAGCAGGGGGGACTGAAGCTTTCTTT
>TRBV4-1|TRBJ2-2|few|TRBD2
CASSPIRGTSGGNTGELFF
TGCGCCAGCAGCCCAATCAGGGGAACTAGCGGGGGCAACACCGGGGAGCTGTTTTTT
>TRBV29-1|TRBJ1-2|.|.
CSTSGSAGYTF
TGCAGCACCTCCGGGAGTGCCGGCTACACCTTC
>TRBV12-5|TRBJ1-6|.|.
CASGLVRGRGGYNSPLHF
TGTGCTAGTGGTTTGGTACGCGGCAGGGGTGGCTATAATTCACCCCTCCACTTT
>TRBV2|TRBJ2-1|few|TRBD2
CASSVRGLAGVNNEQFF
TGTGCCAGCAGTGTGCGGGGACTAGCGGGAGTTAACAATGAGCAGTTCTTC
>TRBV3-1/TRBV3-2|TRBJ1-6|.|TRBD1
CASSQERGQAYNSPLHF
TGTGCCAGCAGCCAAGAAAGGGGACAGGCCTATAATTCACCCCTCCACTTT
>TRBV27|TRBJ1-1|.|.
CASSPGVGTEAFF
TGTGCCAGCAGTCCCGGGGTTGGCACTGAAGCTTTCTTT
>TRBV30|TRBJ1-6|few|TRBD1
CAWSKGQDNSPLHF
TGTGCCTGGAGTAAGGGACAGGATAATTCACCCCTCCACTTT
>TRBV2|TRBJ2-2|.|TRBD2
CASTAGVSPTGELFF
TGTGCCAGCACAGCGGGAGTTTCCCCCACCGGGGAGCTGTTTTTT
>TRBV7-9|TRBJ2-7|.|TRBD1
CASSSDRGRREQYF
TGTGCCAGCAGCTCTGACAGGGGGCGTCGGGAGCAGTACTTC
>TRBV9|TRBJ1-1|.|TRBD1
CASSGGQEVTEAFF
TGTGCCAGCAGCGGAGGACAGGAGGTCACTGAAGCTTTCTTT
>TRBV7-3|TRBJ1-1|.|.
CASSANGAGVTEAFF
TGTGCCAGCAGTGCTAATGGGGCAGGGGTGACTGAAGCTTTCTTT
>TRBV18|TRBJ1-2|.|TRBD1
CASSIGTVSDGYTF
TGTGCCAGCTCAATAGGGACAGTCTCGGATGGCTACACCTTC
>TRBV18|TRBJ2-1|.|TRBD1
CASSRRDRDNEQFF
TGTGCCAGCTCACGACGGGACAGAGACAATGAGCAGTTCTTC
>TRBV6-5|TRBJ2-6|.|.
CASSRWSSGANVLTF
TGTGCCAGCAGTAGGTGGAGTTCAGGGGCCAACGTCCTGACTTTC
>TRBV19|TRBJ2-1|.|TRBD2
CASSISAGVEYNEQFF
TGTGCCAGTAGTATTTCAGCGGGAGTGGAGTACAATGAGCAGTTCTTC
>TRBV7-3|TRBJ2-3|.|TRBD1
CASSSTGGITDTQYF
TGTGCCAGCAGCTCAACAGGGGGTATAACAGATACGCAGTATTTT
>TRBV3-1/TRBV3-2|TRBJ1-2|.|TRBD1
CASSQIPGQANKYTF
TGTGCCAGCAGCCAAATTCCGGGACAGGCGAACAAGTACACCTTC
>TRBV19|TRBJ2-7|.|TRBD2
CASSNLAGVGEQYF
TGTGCCAGTAGTAACCTAGCGGGAGTAGGCGAGCAGTACTTC
>TRBV11-3|TRBJ2-3|.|.
CASGGSTDTQYF
TGTGCCAGTGGGGGGAGTACAGATACGCAGTATTTT
>TRBV9|TRBJ1-1|once|.
CASSVALTPKEGEAFF
TGTGCCAGCAGCGTAGCTCTAACCCCCAAGGAGGGTGAAGCTTTCTTT
>TRBV7-6|TRBJ1-3|.|.
CASSPGGSGNTIYF
TGTGCCAGCAGTCCCGGGGGATCTGGAAACACCATATATTTT
>TRBV7-9|TRBJ1-1|once|.
CASSLEGGRTAFF
TGTGCCAGCAGCTTAGAGGGGGGCCGAACAGCTTTCTTT
>TRBV5-6|TRBJ1-3|.|.
CASSLVESSSGNTIYF
TGTGCCAGCAGCTTGGTTGAGTCGAGCTCTGGAAACACCATATATTTT
>TRBV6-1|TRBJ1-5|.|.
CASSENGGPNQPQHF
TGTGCCAGCAGTGAGAATGGGGGTCCTAATCAGCCCCAGCATTTT
>TRBV10-1|TRBJ2-3|few|.
CASSGGLDRDTQYF
TGCGCCAGCAGTGGGGGGTTAGATAGGGATACGCAGTATTTT
>TRBV14|TRBJ2-5|.|TRBD1
CASSQVGGWETQYF
TGTGCCAGCAGCCAAGTAGGGGGCTGGGAGACCCAGTACTTC
>TRBV4-2|TRBJ2-3|.|TRBD2
CASSDRTSGRQDTQYF
TGTGCCAGCAGCGACCGGACTAGCGGACGTCAAGATACGCAGTATTTT